Listed below are T cell receptor beta chains from one sample, sequenced in a study of naive and memory T cell subsets. MiXCR, run by TCRdb on the UMI-ligation and nested PCR reads, gives a single entry per CDR3 protein. The sample has over 65,000 distinct CDR3 sequences, about 8.2% seen once. Material for sequencing was naive CD8+ T cells from blood. The source of these receptors is a human donor in good health. Both conserved end residues are part of each CDR3.

J | V | CDR3
TRBJ2-7 | TRBV29-1 | CSVCQLAGTYEQYF
TRBJ2-7 | TRBV5-1 | CASSPRTSGRTSYEQYF
TRBJ2-2 | TRBV20-1 | CSARAYGGGELFF
TRBJ2-3 | TRBV9 | CASSARGADTQYF
TRBJ2-1 | TRBV10-2 | CASSVGLVSEQFF
TRBJ2-2 | TRBV7-9 | CASRNRGGNTGELFF
TRBJ2-7 | TRBV4-1 | CASSQDKPASGSYEQYF
TRBJ1-4 | TRBV25-1 | CASSSWGGANEKLFF
TRBJ2-1 | TRBV13 | CASSLGPAGVGSYNEQFF
TRBJ2-7 | TRBV27 | CASSLGQNYEQYF
TRBJ1-1 | TRBV7-9 | CASSSRQGTPEAFF
TRBJ2-7 | TRBV12-5 | CASGLGSTPYEQYF
TRBJ2-2 | TRBV12-5 | CASGLPPTSFSDTGELFF
TRBJ2-7 | TRBV19 | CASSISVSSYEQYF
TRBJ1-6 | TRBV12-3/TRBV12-4 | CASSHLQSPLHF
TRBJ2-1 | TRBV6-2/TRBV6-3 | CASSYVRGAISSYNEQFF
TRBJ2-1 | TRBV20-1 | CSARISGHKSSYNEQFF
TRBJ1-1 | TRBV7-9 | CASSSQDRGLAEAFF
TRBJ2-1 | TRBV12-3/TRBV12-4 | CASSRPGTSGSKQFF
TRBJ2-7 | TRBV12-3/TRBV12-4 | CASSLDTHEQYF
TRBJ1-1 | TRBV6-1 | CASSGLWTGGMNTEAFF
TRBJ2-3 | TRBV2 | CASSERAEGLTTDTQYF
TRBJ2-7 | TRBV28 | CASSLSRTSVYEQYF
TRBJ2-5 | TRBV6-2/TRBV6-3 | CASSYALAGEETQYF
TRBJ2-2 | TRBV4-3 | CASSQGQGITGELFF
TRBJ2-7 | TRBV7-8 | CASRGSGSGEQYF
TRBJ1-2 | TRBV25-1 | CASRDDNYGYTF
TRBJ2-7 | TRBV27 | CASSARLAGGPEEQYF
TRBJ2-3 | TRBV18 | CASSPPEPDTQYF
TRBJ2-7 | TRBV19 | CASSIIGQDYEQYF
TRBJ2-7 | TRBV20-1 | CSAIHPRSSYEQYF
TRBJ2-1 | TRBV12-3/TRBV12-4 | CAFGGLGEQFF
TRBJ2-2 | TRBV7-8 | CASREISGVNTGELFF